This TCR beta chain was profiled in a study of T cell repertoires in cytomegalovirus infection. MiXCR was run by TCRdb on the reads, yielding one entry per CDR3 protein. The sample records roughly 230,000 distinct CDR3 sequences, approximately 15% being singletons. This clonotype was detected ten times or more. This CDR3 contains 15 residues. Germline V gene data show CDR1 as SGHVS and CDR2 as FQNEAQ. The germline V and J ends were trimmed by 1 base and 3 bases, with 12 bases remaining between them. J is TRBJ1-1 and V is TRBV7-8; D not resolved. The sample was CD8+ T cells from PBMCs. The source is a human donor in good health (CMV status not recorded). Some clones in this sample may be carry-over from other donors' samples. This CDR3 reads CASSLESPRYTEAFF. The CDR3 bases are TGTGCCAGCAGCTTAGAATCTCCGAGATACACTGAAGCTTTCTTT.